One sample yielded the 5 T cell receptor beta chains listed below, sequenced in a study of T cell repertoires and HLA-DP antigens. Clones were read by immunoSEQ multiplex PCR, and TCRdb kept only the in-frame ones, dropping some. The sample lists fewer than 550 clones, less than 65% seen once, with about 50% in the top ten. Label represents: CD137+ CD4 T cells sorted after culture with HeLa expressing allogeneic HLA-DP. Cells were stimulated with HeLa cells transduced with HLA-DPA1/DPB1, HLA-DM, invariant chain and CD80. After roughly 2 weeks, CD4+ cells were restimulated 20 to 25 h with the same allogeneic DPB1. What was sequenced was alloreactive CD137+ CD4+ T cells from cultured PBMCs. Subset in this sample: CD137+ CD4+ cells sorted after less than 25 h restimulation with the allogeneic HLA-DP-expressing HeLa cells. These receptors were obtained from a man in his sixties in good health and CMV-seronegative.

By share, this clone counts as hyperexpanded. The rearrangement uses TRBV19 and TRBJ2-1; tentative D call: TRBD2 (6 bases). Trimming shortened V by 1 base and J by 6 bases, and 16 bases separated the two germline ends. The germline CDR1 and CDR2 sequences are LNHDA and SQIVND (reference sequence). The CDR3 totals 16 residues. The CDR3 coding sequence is TGTGCCAGTAGTATAGGTCGGAGGGGTCACGGCAATGAGCAGTTCTTC. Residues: CASSIGRRGHGNEQFF.

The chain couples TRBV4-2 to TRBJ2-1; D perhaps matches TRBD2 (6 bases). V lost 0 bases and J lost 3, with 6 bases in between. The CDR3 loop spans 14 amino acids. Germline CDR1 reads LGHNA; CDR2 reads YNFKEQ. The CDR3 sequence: CASSQEGGYNEQFF. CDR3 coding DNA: TGTGCCAGCAGCCAAGAGGGGGGCTACAATGAGCAGTTCTTC.

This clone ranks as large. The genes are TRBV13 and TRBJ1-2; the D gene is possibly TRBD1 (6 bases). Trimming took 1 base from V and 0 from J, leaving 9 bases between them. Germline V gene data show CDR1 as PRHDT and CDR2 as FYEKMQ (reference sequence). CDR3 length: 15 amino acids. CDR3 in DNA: TGTGCCAGCAGCTTAGAGGACAGACCTAACTATGGCTACACCTTC. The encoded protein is CASSLEDRPNYGYTF.

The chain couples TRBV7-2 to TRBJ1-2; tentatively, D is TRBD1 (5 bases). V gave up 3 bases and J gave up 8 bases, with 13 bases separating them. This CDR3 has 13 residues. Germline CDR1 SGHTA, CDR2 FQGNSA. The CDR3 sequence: CASSFSGGEGYTF. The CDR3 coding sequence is TGTGCCAGCAGCTTTAGCGGGGGTGAAGGCTACACCTTC.

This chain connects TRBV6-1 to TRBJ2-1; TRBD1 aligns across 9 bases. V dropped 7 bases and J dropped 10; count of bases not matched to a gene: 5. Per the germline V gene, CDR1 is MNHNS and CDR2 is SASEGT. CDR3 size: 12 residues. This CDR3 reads CASTRTGAEQFF. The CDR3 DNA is TGTGCCAGCACCCGGACAGGGGCCGAGCAGTTCTTC.